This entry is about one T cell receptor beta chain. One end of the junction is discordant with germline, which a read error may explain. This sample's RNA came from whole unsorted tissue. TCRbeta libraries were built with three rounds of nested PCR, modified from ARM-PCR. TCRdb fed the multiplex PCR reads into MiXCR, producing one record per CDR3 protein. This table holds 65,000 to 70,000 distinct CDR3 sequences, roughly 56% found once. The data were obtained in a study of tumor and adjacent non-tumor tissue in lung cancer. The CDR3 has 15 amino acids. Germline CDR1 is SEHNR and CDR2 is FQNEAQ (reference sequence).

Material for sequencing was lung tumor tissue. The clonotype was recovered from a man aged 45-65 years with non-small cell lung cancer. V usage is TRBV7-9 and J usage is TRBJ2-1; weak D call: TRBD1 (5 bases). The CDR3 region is CASSDGWQGYNERFF. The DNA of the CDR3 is TGTGCCAGCAGTGATGGGTGGCAGGGTTACAATGAGCGGTTCTTC.